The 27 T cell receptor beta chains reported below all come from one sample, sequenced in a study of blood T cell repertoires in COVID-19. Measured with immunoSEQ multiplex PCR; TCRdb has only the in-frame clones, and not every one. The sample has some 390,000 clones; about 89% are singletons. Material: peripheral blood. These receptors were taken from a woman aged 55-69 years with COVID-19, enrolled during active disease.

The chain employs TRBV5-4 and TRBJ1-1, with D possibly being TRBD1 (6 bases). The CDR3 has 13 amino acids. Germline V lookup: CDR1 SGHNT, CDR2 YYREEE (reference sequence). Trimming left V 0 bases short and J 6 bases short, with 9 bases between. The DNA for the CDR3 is TGTGCCAGCAGCTTGGAGGCAGGGGCTGAAGCTTTCTTT. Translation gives CASSLEAGAEAFF.

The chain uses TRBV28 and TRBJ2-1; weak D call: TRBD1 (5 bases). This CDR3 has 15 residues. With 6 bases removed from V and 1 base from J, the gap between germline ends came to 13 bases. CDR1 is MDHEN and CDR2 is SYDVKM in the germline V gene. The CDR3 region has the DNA TGTGCCAGCAGGGAACAGGCGTGGTCCTACAATGAGCAGTTCTTC. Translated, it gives CASREQAWSYNEQFF.

The CDR3 DNA is TGCGCCAGCAGGCGGACAGGGGGGGACCGTGAAGGCTACACCTTC. Protein: CASRRTGGDREGYTF. The chain recombines TRBV5-1 with TRBJ1-2; TRBD1 agrees at 10 bases. Per the germline V gene, CDR1 is SGHRS and CDR2 is YFSETQ. The CDR3 sequence is 15 residues long. Trimming removed 5 bases from V and 8 bases from J; junction bases left unmatched: 12. Drawing the rest from reference TRBV5-1 and TRBJ1-2, the complete variable domain is KAGVTQTPRYLIKTRGQQVTLSCSPISGHRSVSWYQQTPGQGLQFLFEYFSETQRNKGNFPGRFSGRQFSNSRSEMNVSTLELGDSALYLCASRRTGGDREGYTFGSGTRLTVV.

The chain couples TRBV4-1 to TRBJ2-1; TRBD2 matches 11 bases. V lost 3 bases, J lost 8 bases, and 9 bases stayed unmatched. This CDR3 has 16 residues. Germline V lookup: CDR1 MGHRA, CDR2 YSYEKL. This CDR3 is CASSQISGGAVDEQFF. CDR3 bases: TGCGCCAGCAGCCAGATTAGCGGGGGGGCCGTCGATGAGCAGTTCTTC.

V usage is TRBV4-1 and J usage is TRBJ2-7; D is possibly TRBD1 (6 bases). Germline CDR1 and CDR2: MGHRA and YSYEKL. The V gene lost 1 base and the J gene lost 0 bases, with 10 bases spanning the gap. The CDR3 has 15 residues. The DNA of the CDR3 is TGCGCCAGCAGCCAAGCAGGGGAGCCCTCCTACGAGCAGTACTTC. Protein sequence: CASSQAGEPSYEQYF.

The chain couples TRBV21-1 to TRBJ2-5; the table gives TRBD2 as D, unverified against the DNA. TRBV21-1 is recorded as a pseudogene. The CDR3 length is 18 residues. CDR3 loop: CASSFQRGTSTPGETQYF. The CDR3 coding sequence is TGTGCCAGCAGCTTCCAAAGGGGGACTAGCACGCCAGGGGAGACCCAGTACTTC.

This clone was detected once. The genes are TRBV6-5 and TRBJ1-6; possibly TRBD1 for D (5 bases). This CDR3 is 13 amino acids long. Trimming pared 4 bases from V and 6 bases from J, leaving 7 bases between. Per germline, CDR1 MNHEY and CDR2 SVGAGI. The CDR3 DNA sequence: TGTGCCAGCAGTTGGGGGGTTAATTCACCCCTCCACTTT. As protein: CASSWGVNSPLHF.

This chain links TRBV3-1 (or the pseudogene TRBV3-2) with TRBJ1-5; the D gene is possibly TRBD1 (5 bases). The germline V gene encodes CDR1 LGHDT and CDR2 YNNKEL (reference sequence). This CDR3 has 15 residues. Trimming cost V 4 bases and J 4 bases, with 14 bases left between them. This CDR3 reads CASSPHGAANQPQHF. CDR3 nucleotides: TGTGCCAGCAGCCCTCATGGGGCAGCAAATCAGCCCCAGCATTTT.

CDR3 bases: TGTGCCAGCAGCCCACCGGGACTAGCGGCACAAGAGACCCAGTACTTC. This codes for CASSPPGLAAQETQYF. The chain uses TRBV9 and TRBJ2-5; 11 bases fit TRBD2. Germline CDR1 and CDR2: SGDLS and YYNGEE. The CDR3 extends over 16 amino acids. J was trimmed by 2 bases and V by 4 bases; bases with no gene match: 7.

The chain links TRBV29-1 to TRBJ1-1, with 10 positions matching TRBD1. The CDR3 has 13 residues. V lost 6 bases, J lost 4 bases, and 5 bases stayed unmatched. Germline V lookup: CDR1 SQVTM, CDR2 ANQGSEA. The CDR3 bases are TGCAGCGTGACGACAGGGGGCGGCACTGAAGCTTTCTTT. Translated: CSVTTGGGTEAFF.

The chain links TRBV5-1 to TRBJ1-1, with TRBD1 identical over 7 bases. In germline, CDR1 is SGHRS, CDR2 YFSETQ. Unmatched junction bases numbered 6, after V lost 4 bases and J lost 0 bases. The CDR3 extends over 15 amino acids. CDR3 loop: CASSGQAGLNTEAFF. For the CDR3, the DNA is TGCGCCAGCAGCGGACAGGCGGGTTTGAACACTGAAGCTTTCTTT.

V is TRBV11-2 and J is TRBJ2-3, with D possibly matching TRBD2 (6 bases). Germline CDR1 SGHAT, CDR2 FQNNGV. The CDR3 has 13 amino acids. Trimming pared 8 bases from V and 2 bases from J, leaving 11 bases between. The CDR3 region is CASASENTDTQYF. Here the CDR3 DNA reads TGTGCCAGCGCTAGCGAAAACACAGATACGCAGTATTTT.

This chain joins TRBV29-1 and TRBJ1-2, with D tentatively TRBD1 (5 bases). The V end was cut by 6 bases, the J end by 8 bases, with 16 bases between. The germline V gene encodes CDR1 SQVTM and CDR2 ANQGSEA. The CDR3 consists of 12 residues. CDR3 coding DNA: TGCAGCGTCCAGACAGAAAATGGGGGCTACACCTTC. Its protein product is CSVQTENGGYTF.

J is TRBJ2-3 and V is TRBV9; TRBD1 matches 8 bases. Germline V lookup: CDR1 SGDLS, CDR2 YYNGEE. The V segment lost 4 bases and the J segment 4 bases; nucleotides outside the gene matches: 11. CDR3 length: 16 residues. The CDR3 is CASSSYWTGIADTQYF. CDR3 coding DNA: TGTGCCAGCAGCAGTTATTGGACAGGGATAGCAGATACGCAGTATTTT.

Here the CDR3 reads CASWDRYLSGNTIYF. The CDR3 DNA follows: TGTGCCAGTTGGGACAGGTACCTCTCTGGAAACACCATATATTTT. The chain couples TRBV19 to TRBJ1-3, with 8 bases identical to TRBD1. CDR3 size: 15 residues. V gave up 8 bases and J gave up 0 bases; unmatched junction bases: 6. Germline CDR1 and CDR2: LNHDA and SQIVND (reference sequence).

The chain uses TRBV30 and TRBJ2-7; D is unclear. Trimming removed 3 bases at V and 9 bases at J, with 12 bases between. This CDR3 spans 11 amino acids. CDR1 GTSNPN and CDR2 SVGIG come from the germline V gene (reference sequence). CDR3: CAWSAIGRQYF. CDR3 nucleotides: TGTGCCTGGAGCGCCATCGGTAGGCAGTACTTC.

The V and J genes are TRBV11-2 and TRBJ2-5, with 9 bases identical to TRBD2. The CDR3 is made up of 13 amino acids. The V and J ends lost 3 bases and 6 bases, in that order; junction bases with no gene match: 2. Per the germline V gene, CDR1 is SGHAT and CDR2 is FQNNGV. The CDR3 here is CASSFGTSQTQYF. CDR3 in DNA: TGTGCCAGCAGCTTCGGGACTAGCCAGACCCAGTACTTC. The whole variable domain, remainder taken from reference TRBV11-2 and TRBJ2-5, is EAGVAQSPRYKIIEKRQSVAFWCNPISGHATLYWYQQILGQGPKLLIQFQNNGVVDDSQLPKDRFSAERLKGVDSTLKIQPAKLEDSAVYLCASSFGTSQTQYFGPGTRLLVL.

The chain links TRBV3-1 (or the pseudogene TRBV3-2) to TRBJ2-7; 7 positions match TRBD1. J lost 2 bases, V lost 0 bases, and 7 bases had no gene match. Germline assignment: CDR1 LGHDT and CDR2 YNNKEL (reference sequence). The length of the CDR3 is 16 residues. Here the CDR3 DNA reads TGTGCCAGCAGCCAAGATGGGACAGCAAGGGCCTACGAGCAGTACTTC. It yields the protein CASSQDGTARAYEQYF.

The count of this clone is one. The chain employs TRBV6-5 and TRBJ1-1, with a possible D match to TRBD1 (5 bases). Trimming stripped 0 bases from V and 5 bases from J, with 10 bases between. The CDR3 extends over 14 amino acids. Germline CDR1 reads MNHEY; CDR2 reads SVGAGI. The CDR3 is CASSYSGGSTEAFF. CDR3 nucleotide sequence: TGTGCCAGCAGTTACTCCGGGGGGAGTACTGAAGCTTTCTTT.

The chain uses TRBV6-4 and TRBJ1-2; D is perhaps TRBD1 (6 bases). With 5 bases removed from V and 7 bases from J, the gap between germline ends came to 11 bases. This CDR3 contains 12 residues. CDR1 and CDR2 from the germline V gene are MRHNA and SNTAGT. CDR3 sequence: CASSPTGSGYTF. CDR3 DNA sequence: TGTGCCAGCAGTCCAACAGGGTCTGGCTACACCTTC.

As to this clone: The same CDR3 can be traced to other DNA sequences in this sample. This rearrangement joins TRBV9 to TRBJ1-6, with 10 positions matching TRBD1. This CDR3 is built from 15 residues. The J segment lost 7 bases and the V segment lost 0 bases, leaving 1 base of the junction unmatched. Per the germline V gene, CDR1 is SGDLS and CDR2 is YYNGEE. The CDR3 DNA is TGTGCCAGCAGCGTAGAGGGACAGGGGAATTCACCCCTCCACTTT. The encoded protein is CASSVEGQGNSPLHF.

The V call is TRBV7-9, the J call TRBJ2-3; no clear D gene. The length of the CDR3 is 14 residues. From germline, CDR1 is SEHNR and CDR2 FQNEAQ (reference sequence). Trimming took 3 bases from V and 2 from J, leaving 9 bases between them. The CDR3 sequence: CASSFLETTDTQYF. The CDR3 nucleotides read TGTGCCAGCAGCTTCTTGGAGACCACAGATACGCAGTATTTT. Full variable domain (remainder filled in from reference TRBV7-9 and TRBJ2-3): DTGVSQNPRHKITKRGQNVTFRCDPISEHNRLYWYRQTLGQGPEFLTYFQNEAQLEKSRLLSDRFSAERPKGSFSTLEIQRTEQGDSAMYLCASSFLETTDTQYFGPGTRLTVL.

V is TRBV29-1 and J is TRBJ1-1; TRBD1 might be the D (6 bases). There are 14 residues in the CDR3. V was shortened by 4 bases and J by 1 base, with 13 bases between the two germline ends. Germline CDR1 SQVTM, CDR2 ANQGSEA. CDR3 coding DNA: TGCAGCGTTGTACAGGGACCCCAGAACACTGAAGCTTTCTTT. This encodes CSVVQGPQNTEAFF.

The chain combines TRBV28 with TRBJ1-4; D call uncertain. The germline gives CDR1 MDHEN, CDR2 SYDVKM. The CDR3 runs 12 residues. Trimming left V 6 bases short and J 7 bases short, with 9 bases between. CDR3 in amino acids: CASSRDIEKLFF. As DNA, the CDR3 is TGTGCCAGCAGCCGCGATATTGAAAAACTGTTTTTT. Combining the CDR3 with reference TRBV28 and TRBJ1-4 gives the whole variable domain DVKVTQSSRYLVKRTGEKVFLECVQDMDHENMFWYRQDPGLGLRLIYFSYDVKMKEKGDIPEGYSVSREKKERFSLILESASTNQTSMYLCASSRDIEKLFFGSGTQLSVL.

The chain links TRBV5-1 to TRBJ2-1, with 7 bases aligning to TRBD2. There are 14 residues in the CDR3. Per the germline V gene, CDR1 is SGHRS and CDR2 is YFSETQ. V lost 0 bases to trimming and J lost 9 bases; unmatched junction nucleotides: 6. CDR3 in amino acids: CASSLGGGGSEQFF. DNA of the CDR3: TGCGCCAGCAGCTTGGGTGGCGGGGGAAGTGAGCAGTTCTTC.

For the CDR3, the DNA is TGTGCCAGCAGCGCAAGCGAGCGGCCCAGCTCTGGGGCCAACGTCCTGACTTTC. Encoded protein: CASSASERPSSGANVLTF. The genes are TRBV7-8 and TRBJ2-6; possible D gene TRBD2, 5 bases. Looked up from germline, CDR1 is SGHVS and CDR2 is FQNEAQ. The CDR3 length is 18 residues. V lost 5 bases and J 0 bases, leaving 17 bases between the germline ends.

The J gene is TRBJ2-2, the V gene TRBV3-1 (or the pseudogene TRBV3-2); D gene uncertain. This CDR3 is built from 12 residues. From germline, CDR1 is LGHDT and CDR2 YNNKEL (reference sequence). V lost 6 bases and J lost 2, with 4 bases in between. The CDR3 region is CASSLNTGELFF. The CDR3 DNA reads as TGTGCCAGCAGTCTTAACACCGGGGAGCTGTTTTTT.